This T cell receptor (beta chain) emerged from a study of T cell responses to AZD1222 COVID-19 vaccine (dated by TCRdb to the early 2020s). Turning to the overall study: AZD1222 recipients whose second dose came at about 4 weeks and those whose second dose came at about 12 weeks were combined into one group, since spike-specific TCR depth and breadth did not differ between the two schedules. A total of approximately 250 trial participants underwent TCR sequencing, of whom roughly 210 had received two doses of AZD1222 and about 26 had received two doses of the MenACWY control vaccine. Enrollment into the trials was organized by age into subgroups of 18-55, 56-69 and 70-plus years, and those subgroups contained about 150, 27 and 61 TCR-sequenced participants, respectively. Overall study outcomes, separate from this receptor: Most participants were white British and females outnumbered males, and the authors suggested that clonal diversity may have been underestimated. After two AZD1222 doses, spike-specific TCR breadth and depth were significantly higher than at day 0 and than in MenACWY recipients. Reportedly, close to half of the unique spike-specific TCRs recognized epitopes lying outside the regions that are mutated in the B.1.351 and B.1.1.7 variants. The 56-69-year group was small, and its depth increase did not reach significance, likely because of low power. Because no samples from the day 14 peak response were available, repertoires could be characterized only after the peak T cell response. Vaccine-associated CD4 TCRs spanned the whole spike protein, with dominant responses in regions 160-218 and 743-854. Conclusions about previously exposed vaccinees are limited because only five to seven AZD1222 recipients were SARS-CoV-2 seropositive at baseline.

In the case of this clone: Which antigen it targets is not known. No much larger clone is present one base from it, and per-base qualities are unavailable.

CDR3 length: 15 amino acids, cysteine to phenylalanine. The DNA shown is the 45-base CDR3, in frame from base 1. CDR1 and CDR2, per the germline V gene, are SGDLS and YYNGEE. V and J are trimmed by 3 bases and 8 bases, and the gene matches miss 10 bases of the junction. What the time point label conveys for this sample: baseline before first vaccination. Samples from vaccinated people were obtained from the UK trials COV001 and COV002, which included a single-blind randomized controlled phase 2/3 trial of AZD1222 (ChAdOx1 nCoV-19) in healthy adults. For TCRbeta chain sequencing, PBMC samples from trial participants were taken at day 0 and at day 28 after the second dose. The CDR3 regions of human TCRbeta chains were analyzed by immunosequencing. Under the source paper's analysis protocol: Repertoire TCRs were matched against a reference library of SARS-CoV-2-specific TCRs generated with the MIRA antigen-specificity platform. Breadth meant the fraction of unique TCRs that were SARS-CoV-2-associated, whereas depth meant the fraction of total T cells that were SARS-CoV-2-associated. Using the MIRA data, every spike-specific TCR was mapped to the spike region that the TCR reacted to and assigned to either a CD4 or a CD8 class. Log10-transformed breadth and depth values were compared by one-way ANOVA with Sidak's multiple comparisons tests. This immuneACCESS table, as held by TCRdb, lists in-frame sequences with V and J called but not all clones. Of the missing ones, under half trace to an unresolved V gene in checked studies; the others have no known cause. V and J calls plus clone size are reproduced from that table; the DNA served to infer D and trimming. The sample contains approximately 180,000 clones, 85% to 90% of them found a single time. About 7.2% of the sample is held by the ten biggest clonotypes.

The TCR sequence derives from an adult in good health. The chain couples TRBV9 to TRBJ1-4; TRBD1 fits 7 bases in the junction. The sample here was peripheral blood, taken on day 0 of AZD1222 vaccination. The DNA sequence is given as TGTGCCAGCAGCGCTGAGACAGGGAGGTTAGAAAAACTGTTTTTT. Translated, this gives CASSAETGRLEKLFF.